This entry lists 21 T cell receptor beta chains sequenced from one sample in a study of T-cell memory formation after mild COVID-19. TCRdb processed the 5' RACE reads anew with MiXCR; each CDR3 protein has one entry. The sample has about 270,000 distinct CDR3 sequences, around 15% seen once. The sequenced sample was PBMCs or a T cell subset sorted from them (not recorded which). Receptor source: a man aged 18 to 29 who had mild COVID-19 (a few samples of this study predate the infection). Cell type and time point are not known.

This clonotype was recorded a few times. The CDR3 DNA reads as TGTGCCAGCAGTCCCGGGACTAGCAACAATGAGCAGTTCTTC. Its translation: CASSPGTSNNEQFF. The chain has TRBV6-1 and TRBJ2-1; 9 bases fit TRBD2. V lost 5 bases and J lost 5; bases outside the gene matches: 4. CDR1 is MNHNS and CDR2 is SASEGT in the germline V gene. The CDR3 is 14 amino acids.

This clonotype was seen more than once but under ten times. The V call is TRBV4-2, the J call TRBJ2-3; 8 bases map to TRBD2. The CDR3 is made up of 15 amino acids. Germline V lookup: CDR1 LGHNA, CDR2 YNFKEQ. The V segment lost 1 base and the J segment 7 bases; nucleotides outside the gene matches: 7. CDR3 in DNA: TGTGCCAGCAGCCAAGCGGGAGGGGGGCCTCATACGCAGTATTTT. This encodes CASSQAGGGPHTQYF.

The rearrangement joins TRBV4-1 to TRBJ2-3; D remains unclear. Germline V CDR1 and CDR2: MGHRA, YSYEKL. V was shortened by 4 bases and J by 9 bases, with 14 bases between the two germline ends. The CDR3 loop spans 13 amino acids. In nucleotides, the CDR3 is TGCGCCAGCAGCCCACCGCGAGACGGGACGCAGTATTTT. This encodes CASSPPRDGTQYF.

This clonotype was detected only a few times. DNA for the CDR3: TGTGCCAGCAGCTTAGTGGTGTGGACTGAAGCTTTCTTT. Translating gives CASSLVVWTEAFF. The V call is TRBV7-2, the J call TRBJ1-1; D ambiguous. This CDR3 comprises 13 residues. The V and J ends lost 1 base and 5 bases respectively, with 8 bases between them. CDR1 and CDR2 (germline): SGHTA, FQGNSA.

This clonotype was seen a handful of times. V is TRBV15 and J is TRBJ2-5, with D possibly matching TRBD2 (6 bases). The CDR3 sequence is 16 residues long. V lost 3 bases, J lost 1 base, and 15 bases lay in between. The germline CDR1 and CDR2 sequences are LNHNV and YYDKDF (reference sequence). The DNA of the CDR3 is TGTGCCACCAGCAGGGATCTTGGGGGGACCCAAGAGACCCAGTACTTC. It translates to CATSRDLGGTQETQYF.

The rearrangement joins TRBV6-6 to TRBJ1-5, with D uncertain. Germline CDR1 and CDR2: MNHNY and SVGAGI (reference sequence). Trimming shortened V by 5 bases and J by 7 bases, and 12 bases separated the two germline ends. The CDR3 consists of 13 residues. DNA for the CDR3: TGTGCCAGCAGTACCTTCGACGGGCAGCCCCAGCATTTT. It translates to CASSTFDGQPQHF.

Only a few counts were recorded for this clonotype. V usage is TRBV5-1 and J usage is TRBJ2-1, with 12 bases lining up with TRBD2. Germline CDR1 SGHRS, CDR2 YFSETQ. The CDR3 is 15 amino acids. J was trimmed by 8 bases and V by 0 bases; bases with no gene match: 3. CDR3 sequence (DNA): TGCGCCAGCAGCTTGGTGCTAGCGGGGGGGGATGAGCAGTTCTTC. It codes for CASSLVLAGGDEQFF.

This chain joins TRBV9 and TRBJ1-2; 7 nucleotides agree with TRBD1. Trimming at V came to 4 bases and at J to 4 bases, leaving 4 bases not matched to a gene. The CDR3 consists of 13 residues. Germline values: CDR1 SGDLS, CDR2 YYNGEE. The CDR3 coding sequence is TGTGCCAGCAGCCCCAGGGGGGCCTATGGCTACACCTTC. It specifies CASSPRGAYGYTF.

The rearrangement links TRBV12-3 or TRBV12-4 to TRBJ2-7; the D call may be TRBD1 or TRBD2 (5 bases each). Trimming removed 1 base from V and 8 bases from J, with 6 bases in between. This CDR3 has 11 amino acids. This CDR3 reads CASSLGGKQYF. Here the CDR3 DNA reads TGTGCCAGCAGTTTAGGGGGGAAGCAGTACTTC.

This clonotype was counted between two and nine times. The gene calls are TRBV28 and TRBJ2-2; D remains ambiguous. Germline V gene lookup returns CDR1 MDHEN and CDR2 SYDVKM. V lost 2 bases, J lost 0 bases, and 10 bases lay in between. The CDR3 has 16 residues. The CDR3 bases are TGTGCCAGCAGTTTAGCAGGAACCCCGAACACCGGGGAGCTGTTTTTT. Protein product: CASSLAGTPNTGELFF.

This clonotype was seen more than once but under ten times. This chain uses TRBV7-6 with TRBJ1-2; D unclear. The ends were cut back, 1 base at V and 13 bases at J, with 16 bases in the middle. The CDR3 is 13 amino acids. Germline V gene lookup returns CDR1 SGHVS and CDR2 FNYEAQ. The CDR3: CASSLDRAERPTF. CDR3 in DNA: TGTGCCAGCAGCTTAGATAGGGCAGAACGGCCCACCTTC.

This clonotype was counted between two and nine times. The chain uses TRBV24-1 and TRBJ2-5; D ambiguous. CDR1 is KGHDR and CDR2 is SFDVKD in the germline V gene. This CDR3 spans 17 amino acids. V was clipped by 2 bases and J by 3 bases, with 18 bases between them. CDR3: CATSDSPRYDTEETQYF. The CDR3, as DNA: TGTGCCACCAGTGATTCCCCACGATACGACACCGAAGAGACCCAGTACTTC.

The sample holds a few counts of this clonotype. The chain employs TRBV5-1 and TRBJ1-1; TRBD1 matches at 10 bases. The CDR3 loop spans 17 amino acids. Trimming at V came to 4 bases and at J to 0 bases, leaving 9 bases not matched to a gene. The germline CDR1 and CDR2 sequences are SGHRS and YFSETQ. CDR3 DNA: TGCGCCAGCAGCCCCGGACAGGGGGTCTTCATGAACACTGAAGCTTTCTTT. This codes for CASSPGQGVFMNTEAFF.

The chain combines TRBV7-9 with TRBJ1-5; D unresolved. Germline V gene lookup returns CDR1 SEHNR and CDR2 FQNEAQ (reference sequence). V was trimmed by 5 bases and J by 1 base, leaving 6 bases between them. The CDR3 covers 13 residues. The CDR3 DNA sequence: TGTGCCAGCAGCGGGCAGAGCAATCAGCCCCAGCATTTT. Translation: CASSGQSNQPQHF.

Many counts were recorded for this clonotype. The V call is TRBV7-9, the J call TRBJ2-5, with 7 nucleotides matching TRBD2. Germline V lookup: CDR1 SEHNR, CDR2 FQNEAQ (reference sequence). This CDR3 region has 13 residues. After removal of 5 bases from V and 2 bases from J, the junction contained 2 bases not matched to a gene. CDR3 DNA: TGTGCCAGCAGCCCCGGGGGGCAAGAGACCCAGTACTTC. This encodes CASSPGGQETQYF.

The chain has TRBV29-1 and TRBJ1-1, with D perhaps matching TRBD1 (6 bases). Germline V gene data show CDR1 as SQVTM and CDR2 as ANQGSEA. CDR3 length: 14 amino acids. Trimming removed 7 bases at V and 1 base at J, with 16 bases between. In DNA form, the CDR3 reads TGCAGCGCGGGGTCGGGACACCCGAACACTGAAGCTTTCTTT. Its translation is CSAGSGHPNTEAFF.

This clonotype was counted at least ten times. This chain joins TRBV5-1 and TRBJ2-1; D perhaps matches TRBD1 (5 bases). From germline, CDR1 is SGHRS and CDR2 YFSETQ. The CDR3 has 13 amino acids. V gave up 0 bases and J gave up 9 bases, with 10 bases separating them. The DNA of the CDR3 is TGCGCCAGCAGCTTGGCCCAGGGCGGTGAGCAGTTCTTC. It specifies CASSLAQGGEQFF. Supplemented by reference TRBV5-1 and TRBJ2-1, the full variable domain reads KAGVTQTPRYLIKTRGQQVTLSCSPISGHRSVSWYQQTPGQGLQFLFEYFSETQRNKGNFPGRFSGRQFSNSRSEMNVSTLELGDSALYLCASSLAQGGEQFFGPGTRLTVL.

This clonotype has just a few counts. V usage is TRBV5-1 and J usage is TRBJ1-2; no firm D call. From germline, CDR1 is SGHRS and CDR2 YFSETQ. Trimming cost V 0 bases and J 5 bases, with 14 bases left between them. This CDR3 region has 15 residues. Here the CDR3 reads CASSLVTGLRYGYTF. The CDR3 nucleotides are TGCGCCAGCAGCTTGGTGACCGGTCTTCGATATGGCTACACCTTC.

J is TRBJ2-5 and V is TRBV5-1; no firm D call. In germline, CDR1 is SGHRS, CDR2 YFSETQ. V was shortened by 3 bases and J by 3 bases, with 12 bases between the two germline ends. The CDR3 has 14 amino acids. The CDR3 DNA is TGCGCCAGCAGCTCCCGGGCAGCCGAAGAGACCCAGTACTTC. Translation gives CASSSRAAEETQYF.

This clonotype was recorded a few times. The rearrangement joins TRBV11-2 to TRBJ2-2; no firm D call. Trimming left V 5 bases short and J 2 bases short, with 12 bases between. This CDR3 region has 15 residues. The germline V gene has CDR1 SGHAT and CDR2 FQNNGV. The CDR3 spells CASSLRLDNTGELFF. The CDR3 DNA reads as TGTGCCAGCAGCCTTAGACTGGACAACACCGGGGAGCTGTTTTTT.

This clonotype was seen at least ten times. V and J are TRBV18 and TRBJ1-1, with D tentatively TRBD1 (5 bases). Between the trimmed V and J ends, which lost 8 bases and 0 bases, there was a span of 10 bases. CDR1 and CDR2 from the germline V gene are KGHSH and LQKENI. The CDR3 is 13 residues long. In DNA form, the CDR3 reads TGTGCCAGCAGTCCACAGGTGAACACTGAAGCTTTCTTT. Translation gives CASSPQVNTEAFF.